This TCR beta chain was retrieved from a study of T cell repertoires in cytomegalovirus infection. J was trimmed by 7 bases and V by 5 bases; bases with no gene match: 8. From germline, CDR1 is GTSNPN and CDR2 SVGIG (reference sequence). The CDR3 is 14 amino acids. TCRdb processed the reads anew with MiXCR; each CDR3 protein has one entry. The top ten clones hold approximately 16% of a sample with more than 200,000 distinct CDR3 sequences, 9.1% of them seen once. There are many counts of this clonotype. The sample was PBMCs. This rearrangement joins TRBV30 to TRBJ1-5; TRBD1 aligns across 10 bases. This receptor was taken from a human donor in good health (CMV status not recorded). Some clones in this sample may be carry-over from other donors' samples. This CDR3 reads CAWGDRGDRQPQHF. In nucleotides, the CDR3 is TGTGCCTGGGGGGACAGGGGCGACCGGCAGCCCCAGCATTTT.